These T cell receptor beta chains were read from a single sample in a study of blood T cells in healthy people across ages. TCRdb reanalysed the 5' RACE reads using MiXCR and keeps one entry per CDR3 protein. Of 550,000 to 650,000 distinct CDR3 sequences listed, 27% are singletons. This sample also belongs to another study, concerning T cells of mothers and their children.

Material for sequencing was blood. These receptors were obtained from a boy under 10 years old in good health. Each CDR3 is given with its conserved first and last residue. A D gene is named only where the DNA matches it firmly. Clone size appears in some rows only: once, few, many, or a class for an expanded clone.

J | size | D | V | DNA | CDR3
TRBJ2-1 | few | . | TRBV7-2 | TGTGCCAGCACGATCGTGAAGTCCCCTGAGCAGTTCTTC | CASTIVKSPEQFF
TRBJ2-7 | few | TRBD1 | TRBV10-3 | TGTGCCATCAACAACCCGGGACAGGGCTACGAGCAGTACTTC | CAINNPGQGYEQYF
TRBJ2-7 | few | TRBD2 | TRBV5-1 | TGCGCCAGCAGCTTGAGACTAGCGGGGGATCCTGAGCAGTACTTC | CASSLRLAGDPEQYF
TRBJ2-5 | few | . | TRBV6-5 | TGTGCCAGCAGTTACTCGACGGGACTGGACCGTGAGACCCAGTACTTC | CASSYSTGLDRETQYF
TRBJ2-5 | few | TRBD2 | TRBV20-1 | TGCAGTGCCCAGGGACTAGCGGGAGGGCAAGAGACCCAGTACTTC | CSAQGLAGGQETQYF
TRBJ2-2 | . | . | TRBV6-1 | TGTGCCAGCAGTGGACTGCAGGGGAGCGGGGAGCTGTTTTTT | CASSGLQGSGELFF
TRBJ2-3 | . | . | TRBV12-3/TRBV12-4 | TGTGCCAGCAATAGACAGGGAGGACACATCGATACGCAGTATTTT | CASNRQGGHIDTQYF
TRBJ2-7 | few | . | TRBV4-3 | TGCGCCAGCAGCCAAGATGCTAGGAAACAACGCTACGAGCAGTACTTC | CASSQDARKQRYEQYF
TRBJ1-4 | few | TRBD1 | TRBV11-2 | TGTGCCAGCAGCTCCGGGACAGGGGGGGAAAAACTGTTTTTT | CASSSGTGGEKLFF
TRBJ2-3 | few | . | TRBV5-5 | TGTGCCAGCAGCACCCGGGACCGCAGCACAGATACGCAGTATTTT | CASSTRDRSTDTQYF
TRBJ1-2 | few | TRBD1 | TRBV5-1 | TGCGCCAGCAGCCCGGACAGGGAATATGGCCTTTCCTATGGCTACACCTTC | CASSPDREYGLSYGYTF
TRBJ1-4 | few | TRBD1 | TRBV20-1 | TGCAGTGCTAGATTTAACCAGGGGGCCCTAAGGAAACTGTTTTTT | CSARFNQGALRKLFF
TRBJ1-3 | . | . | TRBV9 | TGTGCCAGCAGCGTAGAAGGGGACCGAGGAAACACCATATATTTT | CASSVEGDRGNTIYF
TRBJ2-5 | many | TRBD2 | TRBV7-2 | TGTGCCAGCAGCGGTAGCGGGGGGCAACTGTGGGAGACCCAGTACTTC | CASSGSGGQLWETQYF
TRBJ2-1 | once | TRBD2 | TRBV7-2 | TGTGCCAGCAGCTTAGCGGGAGGGACTCTCAATGAGCAGTTCTTC | CASSLAGGTLNEQFF
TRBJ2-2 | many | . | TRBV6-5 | TGTGCCAGCAGTTACGGATCCGGGGAGCTGTTTTTT | CASSYGSGELFF
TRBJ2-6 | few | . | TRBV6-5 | TGTGCCAGCAGCTACGGAGGACAGGGTTCCCGGGGGGCAGTTTTAGCCTCTGGGGCCAACGTCCTGACTTTC | CASSYGGQGSRGAVLASGANVLTF
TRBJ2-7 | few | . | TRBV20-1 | TGCAGTGCTAGTAAGACGGGAGACTACGAGCAGTACTTC | CSASKTGDYEQYF
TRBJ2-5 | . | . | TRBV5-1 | TGCGCCAGCAGCAGAGCTAGCGTACAAGAGACCCAGTACTTC | CASSRASVQETQYF
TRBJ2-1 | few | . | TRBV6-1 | TGTGCCAGCAGGCAGGGACGGAGACCCGATGGAACCTACAATGAGCAGTTCTTC | CASRQGRRPDGTYNEQFF
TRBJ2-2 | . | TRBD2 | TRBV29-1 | TGCAGCGTTGTAGAACGGGGAGGGGCCGGGGAGCTGTTTTTT | CSVVERGGAGELFF
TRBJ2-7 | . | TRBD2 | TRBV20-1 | TGCAGTGCTAGAGATATTTCTAGCGGGGCCAACGAGCAGTACTTC | CSARDISSGANEQYF
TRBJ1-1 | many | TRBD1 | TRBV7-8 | TGTGCCAGCAGTGACAGGGTTAACACTGAAGCTTTCTTT | CASSDRVNTEAFF
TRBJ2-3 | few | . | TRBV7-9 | TGTGCCAGCAGCTTAGGGGACGGGAGTCCAGATACGCAGTATTTT | CASSLGDGSPDTQYF
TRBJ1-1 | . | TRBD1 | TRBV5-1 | TGCGCCAGCAGCATGGGGACAGGGGGCATGAACACTGAAGCTTTCTTT | CASSMGTGGMNTEAFF
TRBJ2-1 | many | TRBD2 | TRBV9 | TGTGCCAGCAGCCTGCGGGGGGGTGAGCAGTTCTTC | CASSLRGGEQFF
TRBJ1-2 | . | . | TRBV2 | TGTGCCAGCAGTGTCAGACAGACGGGGGTCTATGGCTGCACCTTC | CASSVRQTGVYGCTF
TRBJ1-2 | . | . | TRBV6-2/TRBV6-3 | TGTGCCAGCAGTTATGGTAACTATGGCTACACCTTC | CASSYGNYGYTF
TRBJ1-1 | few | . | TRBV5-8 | TGTGCCAGCAGCCCGGCCCCAGGGATTAAACTATCGAACACTGAAGCTTTCTTT | CASSPAPGIKLSNTEAFF
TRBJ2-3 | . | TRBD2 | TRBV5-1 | TGCGCCAGCAGCTCGGGACTAGAGTCAGATACGCAGTATTTT | CASSSGLESDTQYF
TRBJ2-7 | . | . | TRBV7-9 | TGTGCCAGCAGCAAGGGAGTAAGCGAGCAGTACTTC | CASSKGVSEQYF
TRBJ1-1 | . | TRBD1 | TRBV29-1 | TGCAGCGTCACCGGGACAGGGGTTTTAGCTTTCTTT | CSVTGTGVLAFF
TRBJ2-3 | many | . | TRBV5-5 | TGTGCCACCACGGTAGGAGTAGGAGATACGCAGTATTTT | CATTVGVGDTQYF
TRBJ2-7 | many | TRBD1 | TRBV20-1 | TGCAGTGCCCCGACAGGGGTAGGGGAGCAGTACTTC | CSAPTGVGEQYF
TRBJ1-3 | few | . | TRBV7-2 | TGTGCCAGCAGCTTTATGGGGCCTGGAAACACCATATATTTT | CASSFMGPGNTIYF
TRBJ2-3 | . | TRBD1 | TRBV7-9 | TGTGCCAGCAGCGTAAACAGGGGATCCACAGATACGCAGTATTTT | CASSVNRGSTDTQYF
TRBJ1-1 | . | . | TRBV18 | TGTGCCAGCTCACTCCAGAGGGGGGGGAACACTGAAGCTTTCTTT | CASSLQRGGNTEAFF
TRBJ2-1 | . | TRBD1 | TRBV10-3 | TGTGCCACGACAGGGCGAAATGAGCAGTTCTTC | CATTGRNEQFF
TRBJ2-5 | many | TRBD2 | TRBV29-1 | TGCAGCGCTGCGACTAGCGGCCAAGAGACCCAGTACTTC | CSAATSGQETQYF
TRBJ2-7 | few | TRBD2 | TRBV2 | TGTGCCAGCAGTGAAAGGGGAGGGTACGAGCAGTACTTC | CASSERGGYEQYF
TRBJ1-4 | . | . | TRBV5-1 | TGCGCCAGCAGCATCGAATCCTCAACGACTAATGAAAAACTGTTTTTT | CASSIESSTTNEKLFF
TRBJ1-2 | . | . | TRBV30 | TGTGCCTGGGACACCGACTATGGCTACACCTTC | CAWDTDYGYTF
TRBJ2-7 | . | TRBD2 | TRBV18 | TGTGCCAGCTCACCGAACCTAGCGGGGCTCCCCTCCGAGCAGTACTTC | CASSPNLAGLPSEQYF
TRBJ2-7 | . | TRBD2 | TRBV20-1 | TGCAGTGCTACCATTAGCGGGTCCGTCTCCTACGAGCAGTACTTC | CSATISGSVSYEQYF
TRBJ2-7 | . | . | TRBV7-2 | TGTGCCAGCAGCTTAGCAGGTTCGGGGCCCTACGAGCAGTACTTC | CASSLAGSGPYEQYF
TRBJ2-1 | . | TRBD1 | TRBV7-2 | TGTGCCAGCAGCTACACCGCGGGACAGGGGCCAAATGAGCAGTTCTTC | CASSYTAGQGPNEQFF
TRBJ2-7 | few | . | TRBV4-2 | TGTGTCAGCAGCCAAGAGCCTGGGCCTCGTTACGAGCAGTACTTC | CVSSQEPGPRYEQYF
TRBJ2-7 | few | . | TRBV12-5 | TGTGCTACCGGAGGGCAAGGGGGTGAGCAGTACTTC | CATGGQGGEQYF
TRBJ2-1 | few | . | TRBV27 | TGTGCCAGCACTAATAGCAGGTCCTACAATGAGCAGTTCTTC | CASTNSRSYNEQFF
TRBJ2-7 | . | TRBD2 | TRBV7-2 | TGTGCCAGCAGCTTAATTGAGACTAGCGGATACGAGCAGTACTTC | CASSLIETSGYEQYF
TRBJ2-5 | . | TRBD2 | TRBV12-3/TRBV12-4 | TGTGCCAGCACGAGGACTAGCGGCAGCCAAGAGACCCAGTACTTC | CASTRTSGSQETQYF
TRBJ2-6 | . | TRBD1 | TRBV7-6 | TGTGCCAGCAGCCGACAGGGCTACTCTGGGGCCAACGTCCTGACTTTC | CASSRQGYSGANVLTF
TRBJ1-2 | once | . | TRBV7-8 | TGTGCCAGCAGCTTATTTTCGGCGAGAGGCTACACCTTC | CASSLFSARGYTF
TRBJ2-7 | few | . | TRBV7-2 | TGTGCCAGCAGCTTGAGGACCGGCGTCCAGATCGAGCAGTACTTC | CASSLRTGVQIEQYF
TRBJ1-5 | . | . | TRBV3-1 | TGTGCCAGCAGCCCGGCCGTGGGACAGCCCCAGCATTTT | CASSPAVGQPQHF
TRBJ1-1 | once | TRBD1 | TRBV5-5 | TGTGCCAGCAGCTTGTACAGGGGGTTGACTGAAGCTTTCTTT | CASSLYRGLTEAFF
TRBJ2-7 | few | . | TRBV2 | TGTGCCAGCAGTGGGTTGACCTACGAGCAGTACTTC | CASSGLTYEQYF